This T cell receptor (beta chain) derives from a study of blood T cell repertoires in COVID-19. Study summary: Specimens from acute and convalescent COVID-19 originated in the United States, Italy and Spain. From T cells, B-cell-depleted T cells, or PBMCs came the material, which was cDNA or gDNA.

Source study methods: Estimates of nucleated cell counts were drawn from the amplification of reference gene primers. Measured with immunoSEQ multiplex PCR; TCRdb has only the in-frame clones, and not every one. V, J and clone size were drawn from that table, and D and trimming were deduced from the DNA. Among 40,000 to 50,000 clones listed, 60% to 80% were seen once. CDR3 length: 14 amino acids. In germline, CDR1 is GTSNPN, CDR2 SVGIG (reference sequence). Trimming stripped 0 bases from V and 3 bases from J, with 12 bases between. Sequencing was performed on peripheral blood. This chain uses TRBV30 with TRBJ2-7, with D tentatively TRBD1 (6 bases). This receptor was obtained from a woman aged 70-85 years with acute or convalescent COVID-19. This chain's CDR3 is CAWSVQGGFYEQYF. The CDR3 region has the DNA TGTGCCTGGAGTGTACAGGGTGGATTCTACGAGCAGTACTTC.